The next 15 T cell receptor beta chains were all read from a single sample in a study of a mutant IDH1 vaccine in newly diagnosed glioma. Sample time point: week 35, safety follow-up. It was 300 ug of mutant IDH1 20-mer peptide that made up each vaccine dose, given with topical imiquimod. Their cognate antigens are unknown. Profiling relied on immunoSEQ multiplex PCR, and the TCRdb table lists in-frame clones only, not all of them. Here the sample spans around 31,000 clones, around four fifths being singletons. Material: PBMCs, obtained from a glioma patient whose treatment included an IDH1 peptide vaccine. These TCRs come from a woman between 40 and 50 years old with glioma.

The chain links TRBV19 to TRBJ2-2; perhaps TRBD2 as D (5 bases). V lost 5 bases, J lost 0 bases, and 13 bases lay in between. In germline, CDR1 is LNHDA, CDR2 SQIVND (reference sequence). The CDR3 extends over 16 amino acids. CDR3 in DNA: TGTGCCAGTAGTCCTCCGGGGTTCGCGAACACCGGGGAGCTGTTTTTT. It yields the protein CASSPPGFANTGELFF.

The V gene is TRBV6-1, the J gene TRBJ1-2, with a possible D match to TRBD1 (6 bases). The V gene lost 4 bases and the J gene lost 4 bases, with 10 bases spanning the gap. CDR3 length: 13 residues. Per germline, CDR1 MNHNS and CDR2 SASEGT. The CDR3 spells CASSVEGGYGYTF. Here the CDR3 DNA reads TGTGCCAGCAGTGTCGAAGGGGGCTATGGCTACACCTTC.

For the CDR3, the DNA is TGTGCCAGCAGCCGGGACAGGGAAAGATCCTACGAGCAGTACTTC. Translation: CASSRDRERSYEQYF. The chain uses TRBV2 and TRBJ2-7, with 9 bases matching TRBD1. Germline loops: CDR1 SNHLY, CDR2 FYNNEI. Losses at the gene ends were 6 bases for V and 1 base for J; bases not matched to a gene: 7. This CDR3 comprises 15 residues.

The chain is built from TRBV7-2 and TRBJ2-4; D may correspond to TRBD1 or TRBD2 (5 bases each). Trimming took 5 bases from V and 1 from J, leaving 15 bases between them. CDR3 length: 16 amino acids. The V gene's germline CDR1 is SGHTA and CDR2 FQGNSA. The CDR3 here is CASSRDLTEAKNIQYF. The DNA of the CDR3 is TGTGCCAGCAGCCGGGACCTTACCGAGGCCAAAAACATTCAGTACTTC.

The table lists this clone with a few counts. The gene calls are TRBV4-2 and TRBJ1-1; D may be TRBD1 (5 bases). Looked up from germline, CDR1 is LGHNA and CDR2 is YNFKEQ. Trimming took off 1 base at V and 0 bases at J, with 6 bases between the two ends. This CDR3 is 14 amino acids long. The CDR3 nucleotides read TGTGCCAGCAGCCAAGGACAGATGAACACTGAAGCTTTCTTT. Translated: CASSQGQMNTEAFF.

The chain links TRBV6-1 to TRBJ2-7; the D gene is possibly TRBD2 (5 bases). The germline gives CDR1 MNHNS, CDR2 SASEGT. The CDR3 sequence is 13 residues long. V was cut by 4 bases and J by 3 bases, with 10 bases left in between. In nucleotides, the CDR3 is TGTGCCAGCAGTGCTACGGGGAGCTACGAGCAGTACTTC. Protein sequence: CASSATGSYEQYF.

The rearrangement uses TRBV5-1 and TRBJ2-7; the match to TRBD1 covers 10 bases. The CDR3 is made up of 14 amino acids. V lost 2 bases, J lost 7 bases, and 6 bases stayed unmatched. In germline, CDR1 is SGHRS, CDR2 YFSETQ. The CDR3 sequence is CASSFRQGAGEQYF. In DNA form, the CDR3 reads TGCGCCAGCAGCTTTCGACAGGGGGCTGGAGAGCAGTACTTC. The whole variable domain, filled in from reference TRBV5-1 and TRBJ2-7, reads KAGVTQTPRYLIKTRGQQVTLSCSPISGHRSVSWYQQTPGQGLQFLFEYFSETQRNKGNFPGRFSGRQFSNSRSEMNVSTLELGDSALYLCASSFRQGAGEQYFGPGTRLTVT.

The rearrangement joins TRBV7-2 to TRBJ1-5; TRBD1 might be the D (5 bases). CDR3 length: 14 residues. V gave up 5 bases and J gave up 6 bases, with 14 bases separating them. CDR1 and CDR2 (germline): SGHTA, FQGNSA. The DNA for the CDR3 is TGTGCCAGCAGCCTCCCTGGGGGGGTTCAGCCCCAGCATTTT. It yields the protein CASSLPGGVQPQHF.

The chain links TRBV6-5 to TRBJ1-1; TRBD1 is a possible D gene (6 bases). V lost 5 bases, J lost 8 bases, and 15 bases lay in between. The length of the CDR3 is 13 residues. Germline CDR1 MNHEY, CDR2 SVGAGI. CDR3: CASSKGGGQEAFF. CDR3 bases: TGTGCCAGCAGTAAGGGGGGAGGACAGGAAGCTTTCTTT.

The rearrangement joins TRBV7-8 to TRBJ2-2; 8 bases agree with TRBD1. The V and J ends lost 4 bases and 5 bases, in that order; junction bases with no gene match: 15. The CDR3 runs to 18 residues. Germline lookup yields CDR1 SGHVS and CDR2 FQNEAQ. CDR3 protein: CASSSPRDRTFGTGELFF. DNA for the CDR3: TGTGCCAGCAGCTCCCCGCGGGACAGGACCTTCGGAACCGGGGAGCTGTTTTTT. Drawing the rest from reference TRBV7-8 and TRBJ2-2, the complete variable domain is GAGVSQSPRYKVAKRGQDVALRCDPISGHVSLFWYQQALGQGPEFLTYFQNEAQLDKSGLPSDRFFAERPEGSVSTLKIQRTQQEDSAVYLCASSSPRDRTFGTGELFFGEGSRLTVL.

The chain employs TRBV7-9 and TRBJ1-5; D gene uncertain. Germline V gene lookup returns CDR1 SEHNR and CDR2 FQNEAQ (reference sequence). CDR3 length: 14 residues. Trimming cost V 5 bases and J 0 bases, with 8 bases left between them. Here the CDR3 reads CASSISDSNQPQHF. The CDR3 DNA reads TGTGCCAGCAGCATCAGCGATAGCAATCAGCCCCAGCATTTT.

The J gene is TRBJ1-4, the V gene TRBV29-1, with a weak D call TRBD1 (6 bases). Germline V gene lookup returns CDR1 SQVTM and CDR2 ANQGSEA. V shed 3 bases and J shed 4 bases, with 12 bases lying between them. This CDR3 contains 14 residues. The CDR3 spells CSVDIGGRNEKLFF. The CDR3 coding sequence is TGCAGCGTTGATATCGGGGGCCGTAATGAAAAACTGTTTTTT.

J is TRBJ2-3 and V is TRBV9, with D perhaps given as TRBD1 or TRBD2 (5 bases each). V gave up 2 bases and J gave up 4 bases, with 11 bases separating them. Germline loops: CDR1 SGDLS, CDR2 YYNGEE. This CDR3 has 14 residues. The CDR3 region is CASSVQGVADTQYF. The CDR3 DNA reads as TGTGCCAGCAGCGTCCAGGGAGTGGCAGATACGCAGTATTTT.

There are a few counts of this clone. The V call is TRBV10-1, the J call TRBJ1-1; D is undetermined. From germline, CDR1 is WNHNN and CDR2 SYGVQD (reference sequence). The V end was cut by 2 bases, the J end by 0 bases, with 4 bases between. This CDR3 contains 13 residues. CDR3 nucleotides: TGCGCCAGCAGTGAGAAGGTGAACACTGAAGCTTTCTTT. Its protein is CASSEKVNTEAFF.

The genes are TRBV5-1 and TRBJ1-6; D remains unclear. Trimming removed 3 bases from V and 13 bases from J, with 14 bases in between. The CDR3 runs to 13 residues. Germline V gene data show CDR1 as SGHRS and CDR2 as YFSETQ. CDR3 nucleotide sequence: TGCGCCAGCAGCTCGTCGTTAGATGAGCCCCTCCACTTT. This translates into CASSSSLDEPLHF.